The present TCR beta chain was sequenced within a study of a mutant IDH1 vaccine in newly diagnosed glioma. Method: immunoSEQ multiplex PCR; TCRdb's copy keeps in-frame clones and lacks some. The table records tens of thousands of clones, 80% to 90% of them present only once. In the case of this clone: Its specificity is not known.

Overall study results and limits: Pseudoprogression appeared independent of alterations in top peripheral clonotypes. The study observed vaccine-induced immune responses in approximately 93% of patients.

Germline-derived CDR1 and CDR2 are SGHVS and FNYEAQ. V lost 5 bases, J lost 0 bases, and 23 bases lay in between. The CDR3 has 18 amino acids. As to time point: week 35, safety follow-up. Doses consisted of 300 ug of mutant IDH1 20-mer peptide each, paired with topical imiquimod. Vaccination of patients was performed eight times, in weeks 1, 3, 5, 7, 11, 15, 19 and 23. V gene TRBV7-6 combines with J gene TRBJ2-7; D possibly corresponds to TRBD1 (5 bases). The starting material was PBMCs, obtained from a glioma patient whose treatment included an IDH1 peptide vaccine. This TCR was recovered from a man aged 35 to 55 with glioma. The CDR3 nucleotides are TGTGCCAGCAGCCCAGCCCCGAGGACACCTACTTTCTCCTACGAGCAGTACTTC. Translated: CASSPAPRTPTFSYEQYF.